This TCR beta chain is from a study of CD8+ T cells in alopecia areata. RNA, once extracted, was reverse transcribed into cDNA for use as the sequencing template. Some clones are missing from TCRdb's copy, which holds only in-frame ones; the method was immunoSEQ multiplex PCR. In the table there are roughly 150,000 clones, about 90% of which are singletons. The germline gives CDR1 MGHRA, CDR2 YSYEKL. The J segment lost 6 bases and the V segment lost 3 bases, leaving 12 bases of the junction unmatched. The CDR3 is 19 residues long. This TCR came from a human donor with alopecia areata. J is TRBJ2-2 and V is TRBV4-1, with TRBD2 matching over 14 bases. This specimen consisted of CD8+ T cells sorted from blood, obtained at week 0. The CDR3 spells CASSHTGGTSGSRAGELFF. As DNA, the CDR3 is TGCGCCAGCAGCCATACTGGAGGGACTAGCGGGAGTCGGGCCGGGGAGCTGTTTTTT.